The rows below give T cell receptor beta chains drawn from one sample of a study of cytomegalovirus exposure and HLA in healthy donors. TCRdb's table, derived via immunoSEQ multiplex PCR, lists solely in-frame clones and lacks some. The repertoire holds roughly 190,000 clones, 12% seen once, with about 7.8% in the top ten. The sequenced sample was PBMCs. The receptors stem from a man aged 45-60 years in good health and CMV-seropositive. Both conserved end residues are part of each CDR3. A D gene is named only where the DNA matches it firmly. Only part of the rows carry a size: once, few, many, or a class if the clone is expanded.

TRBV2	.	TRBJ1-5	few	TGTGCCAGCAGCCACGACAATAGCAATCAGCCCCAGCATTTT	CASSHDNSNQPQHF
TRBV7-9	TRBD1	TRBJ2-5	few	TGTGCCAGCAGCCCAGGGACAGTCCGAGAGACCCAGTACTTC	CASSPGTVRETQYF
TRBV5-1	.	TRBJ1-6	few	TGCGCCAGCAGCCCACAGGGACGGGATTCACCCCTCCACTTT	CASSPQGRDSPLHF
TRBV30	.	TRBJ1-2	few	TGTGCCTGGCAAGCAGGGGTAGGAGGCTACACCTTC	CAWQAGVGGYTF
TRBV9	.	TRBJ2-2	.	TGTGCCAGCAGAGCCAACCCCGGGGGGCCGAGCACCGGGGAGCTGTTTTTT	CASRANPGGPSTGELFF
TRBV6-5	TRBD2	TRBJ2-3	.	TGTGCCAGCAGGGTAGCGGGGGGACCCACAGATACGCAGTATTTT	CASRVAGGPTDTQYF
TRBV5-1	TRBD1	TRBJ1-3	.	TGCGCCAGCAGCCTGGGACAGAGATTCTCTGGAAACACCATATATTTT	CASSLGQRFSGNTIYF
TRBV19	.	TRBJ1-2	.	TGTGCCAGTCAGGCGGGGAACTATGGCTACACCTTC	CASQAGNYGYTF
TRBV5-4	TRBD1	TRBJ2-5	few	TGTGCCAGCAGCATGAGGACAGGGGGAGAGGAGACCCAGTACTTC	CASSMRTGGEETQYF
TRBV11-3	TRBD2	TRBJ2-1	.	TGTGCCAGCAGCTTCCGGCGGGGGTCTAGGGGTGATGAGCAGTTCTTC	CASSFRRGSRGDEQFF
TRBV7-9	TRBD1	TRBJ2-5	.	TGTGCCAGCAGCTGGGGGGACAGGGAACAAGAGACCCAGTACTTC	CASSWGDREQETQYF
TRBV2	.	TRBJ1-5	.	TGTGCCAGCGGGGGTGTGGGGGGGCAGAGGGCGTGGGTTAGCAATCAGCCCCAGCATTTT	CASGGVGGQRAWVSNQPQHF
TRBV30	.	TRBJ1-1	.	TGTGCCTGGAGCCCCGCGACAGGCTTGGCGAACACTGAAGCTTTCTTT	CAWSPATGLANTEAFF
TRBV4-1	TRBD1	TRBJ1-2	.	TGCGCCAGCAGCCAAGGACAGGGTAAATCCTATGGCTACACCTTC	CASSQGQGKSYGYTF
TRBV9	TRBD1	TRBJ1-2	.	TGTGCCAGCAGCCCCTCAGGGACAGGGGATGGTGGCTACACCTTC	CASSPSGTGDGGYTF
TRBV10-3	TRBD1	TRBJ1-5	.	TGTGCCATCAGTCAGGGGGCAAGCAATCAGCCCCAGCATTTT	CAISQGASNQPQHF
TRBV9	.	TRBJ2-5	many	TGTGCCAGCAGCGCTTCAGGGGTAATAGAGACCCAGTACTTC	CASSASGVIETQYF
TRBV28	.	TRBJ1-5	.	TGTGCCAGCAGTTTATTAGGCGGCCTTGGGAGTCAGCCCCAGCATTTT	CASSLLGGLGSQPQHF
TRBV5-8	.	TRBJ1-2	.	TGTGCCAGCAGCTTTAGAGGATCGGGGGGCCACTATGGCTACACCTTC	CASSFRGSGGHYGYTF
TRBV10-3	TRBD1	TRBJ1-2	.	TGTGCCATCAGTGGTGACAGGGTTGGCCCTAACTATGGCTACACCTTC	CAISGDRVGPNYGYTF
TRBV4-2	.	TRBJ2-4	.	TGTGCCAGCAGCGAAGGGGGGCACGTCAAAAACATTCAGTACTTC	CASSEGGHVKNIQYF
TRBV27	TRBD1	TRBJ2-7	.	TGTGCCAGCAGACAATGGACAGGGGGTGTCCACGAGCAGTACTTC	CASRQWTGGVHEQYF
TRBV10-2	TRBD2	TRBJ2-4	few	TGCGCCAGCAGTGAGAATAGCGGGACCGGGGCCAAAAACATTCAGTACTTC	CASSENSGTGAKNIQYF
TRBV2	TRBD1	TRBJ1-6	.	TGTGCCAGCAGCGGACAGGGAAGTAATTCACCCCTCCACTTT	CASSGQGSNSPLHF
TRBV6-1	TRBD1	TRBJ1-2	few	TGTGCCAGCAGTAGGACAGGGGGAGGCTACACCTTC	CASSRTGGGYTF
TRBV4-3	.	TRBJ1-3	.	TGCGCCAGCAGCACGACAGCCCAGGCTGGAAACACCATATATTTT	CASSTTAQAGNTIYF
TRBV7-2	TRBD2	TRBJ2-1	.	TGTGCCAGCAGCTCCGGCGGGGGGGGCCGTGAGCAGTTCTTC	CASSSGGGGREQFF
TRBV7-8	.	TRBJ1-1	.	TGTGCCAGCAGCTTATCTCACTTAAGGAACACTGAAGCTTTCTTT	CASSLSHLRNTEAFF
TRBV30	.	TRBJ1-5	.	TGTGCCTGGAGTGGGGGGGGTGGACAGCCCCAGCATTTT	CAWSGGGGQPQHF
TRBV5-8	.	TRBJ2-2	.	TGTGCCAGCAGTCCAGGCCTTATCTGGAACACCGGGGAGCTGTTTTTT	CASSPGLIWNTGELFF
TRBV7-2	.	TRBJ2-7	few	TGTGCCAGCAGCCGGGCCAGGGATGGACACGAGCAGTACTTC	CASSRARDGHEQYF
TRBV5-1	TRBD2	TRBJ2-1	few	TGCGCCAGCAGCTTAGGTCTAGCGGGTATCGATGAGCAGTTCTTC	CASSLGLAGIDEQFF
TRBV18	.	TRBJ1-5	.	TGTGCCAGCTCACCACGGGCGGTAGACAGTACTGGCAATCAGCCCCAGCATTTT	CASSPRAVDSTGNQPQHF
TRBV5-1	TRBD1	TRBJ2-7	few	TGCGCCAGCAGCTTGGAACAGGGGGTCTACGAGCAGTACTTC	CASSLEQGVYEQYF
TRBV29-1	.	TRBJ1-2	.	TGCAGCGTCGCGCCAACAGGGATCTATGGCTACACCTTC	CSVAPTGIYGYTF
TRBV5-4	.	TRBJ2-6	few	TGTGCCAGCAGCTTGGTACAGGGCTCCTTCTCTGGGGCCAACGTCCTGACTTTC	CASSLVQGSFSGANVLTF
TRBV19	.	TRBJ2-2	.	TGTGCCAGTAGTATTCAGAACACCGGGGAGCTGTTTTTT	CASSIQNTGELFF
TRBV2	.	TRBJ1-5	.	TGTGCCAGCAGTGAAGCGCTTCAACTTCAGGGCGATCAGCCCCAGCATTTT	CASSEALQLQGDQPQHF
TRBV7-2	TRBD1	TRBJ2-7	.	TGTGCCAGCAGCTACGAGGGGACAGGCAGCTACGAGCAGTACTTC	CASSYEGTGSYEQYF
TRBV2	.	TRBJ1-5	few	TGTGCCAGCAGTGATCCCTTTGGAACAGGGACCCTCGGTGACCCTCAGCCCCAGCATTTT	CASSDPFGTGTLGDPQPQHF
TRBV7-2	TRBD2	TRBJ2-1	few	TGTGCCAGCAGCACAAAGCGGGGGGACTACAATGAGCAGTTCTTC	CASSTKRGDYNEQFF
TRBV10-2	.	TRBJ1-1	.	TGCGCCAGCAGCGAGGAAGGGGCGCGGAAGAACACTGAAGCTTTCTTT	CASSEEGARKNTEAFF
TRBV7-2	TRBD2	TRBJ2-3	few	TGTGCCAGCAGCTATGGACTAGCGCAAGATACGCAGTATTTT	CASSYGLAQDTQYF